These 2 T cell receptor beta chains were all obtained from the same sample, sequenced in a study of T cell clusters in autoimmune cytopenias. TRB amplification used around 260 ng of peripheral blood genomic DNA. Multiplex touch-down PCR amplified TRB using TRB-A and TRB-B pools in one tube. TCRdb re-called the multiplex PCR reads and gives one entry per CDR3 protein, without DNA. In total, the table holds about 5,000 distinct CDR3 sequences. Sequencing used peripheral blood. The receptors come from a human donor with an autoimmune cytopenia or autoimmune hepatitis (not recorded which).

This clonotype shows up as medium-sized by frequency. This rearrangement joins TRBV19 to TRBJ2-7; TCRdb's assignment of TRBD1 cannot be checked, as there is no DNA. Germline CDR1 reads LNHDA; CDR2 reads SQIVND (reference sequence). The CDR3 has 12 amino acids. This CDR3 is CATGTGANEQYF.

The V gene is TRBV30, the J gene TRBJ1-2. Germline V gene lookup returns CDR1 GTSNPN and CDR2 SVGIG (reference sequence). The CDR3 covers 12 residues. The CDR3 sequence: CAWPTQYIGYTF.